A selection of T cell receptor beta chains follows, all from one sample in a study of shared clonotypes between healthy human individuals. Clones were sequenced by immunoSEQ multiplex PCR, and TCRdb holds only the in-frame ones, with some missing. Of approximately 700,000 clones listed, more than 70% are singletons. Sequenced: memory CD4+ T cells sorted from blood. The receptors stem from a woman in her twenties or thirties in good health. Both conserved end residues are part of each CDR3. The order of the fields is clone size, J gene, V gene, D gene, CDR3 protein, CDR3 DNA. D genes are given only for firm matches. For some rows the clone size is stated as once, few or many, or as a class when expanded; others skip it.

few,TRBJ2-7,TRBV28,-,CASRLRDIRLNYEQYF,TGTGCCAGCAGGTTACGGGACATCAGATTAAACTACGAGCAGTACTTC
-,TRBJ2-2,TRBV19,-,CASSRANTGELFF,TGTGCCAGTTCAAGGGCTAACACCGGGGAGCTGTTTTTT
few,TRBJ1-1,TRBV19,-,CASSIGLRNTEAFF,TGTGCCAGTAGTATAGGACTGAGGAACACTGAAGCTTTCTTT
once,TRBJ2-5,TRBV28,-,CASAHGRVYGETQYF,TGTGCCAGCGCCCATGGTAGAGTTTATGGGGAGACCCAGTACTTC
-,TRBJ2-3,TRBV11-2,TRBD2,CASSLDRYSGRPYSTDTQYF,TGTGCCAGCAGCTTAGATCGGTATAGCGGGAGGCCATACAGCACAGATACGCAGTATTTT
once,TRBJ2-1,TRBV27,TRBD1,CASGKGQGYYNEQFF,TGTGCCAGCGGAAAGGGACAGGGGTATTACAATGAGCAGTTCTTC
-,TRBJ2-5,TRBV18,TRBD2,CASSPPGRVGTQYF,TGTGCCAGCTCACCACCCGGGAGGGTTGGGACCCAGTACTTC
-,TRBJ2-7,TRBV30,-,CAWSYPPGTYEQYF,TGTGCCTGGAGTTACCCCCCTGGGACCTACGAGCAGTACTTC
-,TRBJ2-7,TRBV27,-,CASSLVRGDVEYF,TGTGCCAGCAGTTTAGTCAGAGGCGACGTAGAGTACTTC
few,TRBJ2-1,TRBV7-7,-,CASSSSPGLASSNNEQFF,TGTGCCAGCAGCTCTAGCCCTGGACTGGCTAGCAGCAACAATGAGCAGTTCTTC
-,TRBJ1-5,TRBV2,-,CASSQAGGNQPQHF,TGTGCCAGCAGCCAAGCGGGGGGAAATCAGCCCCAGCATTTT
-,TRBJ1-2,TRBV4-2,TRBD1,CASSQVGQGNYGYTF,TGTGCCAGCAGCCAAGTTGGACAGGGAAACTATGGCTACACCTTC
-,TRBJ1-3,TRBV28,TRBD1,CASSETGSRSGNTIYF,TGTGCCAGCAGTGAGACAGGGAGTCGCTCTGGAAACACCATATATTTT
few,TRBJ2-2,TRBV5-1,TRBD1,CASSWDRPNTGELFF,TGCGCCAGCAGCTGGGACAGACCGAACACCGGGGAGCTGTTTTTT
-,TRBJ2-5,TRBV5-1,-,CASSNHPGRETQYF,TGCGCCAGCAGCAATCATCCGGGACGAGAGACCCAGTACTTC
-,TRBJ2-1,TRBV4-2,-,CASSQDAVGSYNEQFF,TGTGCCAGCAGCCAAGATGCGGTCGGGTCGTACAATGAGCAGTTCTTC
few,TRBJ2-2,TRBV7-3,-,CASSPRMGSGELFF,TGTGCCAGCAGCCCCCGCATGGGGTCCGGGGAGCTGTTTTTT
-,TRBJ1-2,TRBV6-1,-,CASSETSNYGYTF,TGTGCCAGCAGTGAAACGAGTAACTATGGCTACACCTTC
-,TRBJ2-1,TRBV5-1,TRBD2,CASSRIAGDTYNEQFF,TGCGCCAGCAGCAGAATAGCGGGAGATACCTACAATGAGCAGTTCTTC
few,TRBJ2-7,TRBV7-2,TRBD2,CASSLGLAGLYEQYF,TGTGCCAGCAGCTTAGGACTAGCGGGCCTCTACGAGCAGTACTTC
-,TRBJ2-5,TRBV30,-,CAWSRGGPETQYF,TGTGCCTGGAGCCGCGGAGGGCCCGAGACCCAGTACTTC
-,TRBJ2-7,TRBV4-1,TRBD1,CASSHGWDREYEQYF,TGCGCCAGCAGCCACGGCTGGGACAGGGAATACGAGCAGTACTTC
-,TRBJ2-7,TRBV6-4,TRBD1,CASSGPGTGKETEQYF,TGTGCCAGCAGTGGTCCAGGGACAGGGAAAGAGACCGAGCAGTACTTC
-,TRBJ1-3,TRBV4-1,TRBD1,CASSPQQGAMSGNTIYF,TGCGCCAGCAGCCCACAACAGGGGGCTATGTCTGGAAACACCATATATTTT
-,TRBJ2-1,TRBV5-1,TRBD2,CASTATGLAGSNEQFF,TGCGCCAGCACCGCCACGGGACTAGCGGGCTCCAATGAGCAGTTCTTC
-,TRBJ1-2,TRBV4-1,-,CASSPEANRVSYGYTF,TGCGCCAGCAGCCCGGAGGCCAACAGGGTATCATATGGCTACACCTTC
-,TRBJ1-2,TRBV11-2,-,CASSLEVGGYTF,TGTGCCAGCAGCTTAGAGGTCGGTGGCTACACCTTC
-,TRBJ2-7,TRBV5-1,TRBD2,CASSRLLAGGGYEQYF,TGCGCCAGCAGTCGACTTCTAGCGGGAGGGGGCTACGAGCAGTACTTC
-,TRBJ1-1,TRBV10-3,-,CAISADGNTEAFF,TGTGCCATCAGTGCGGACGGGAACACTGAAGCTTTCTTT
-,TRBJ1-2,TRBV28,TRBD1,CASSETGIYGYTF,TGTGCCAGCAGTGAGACAGGGATCTATGGCTACACCTTC
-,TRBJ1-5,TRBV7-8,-,CASSLKDLYQPQHF,TGTGCCAGCAGCTTAAAAGACCTCTATCAGCCCCAGCATTTT
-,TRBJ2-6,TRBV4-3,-,CASSFVLGRHKVGF,TGCGCCAGCAGCTTCGTGTTAGGACGTCACAAAGTCGGGTTC
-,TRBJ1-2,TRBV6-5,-,CASRSRGIIGGYTF,TGTGCCAGCAGATCGCGCGGGATTATCGGGGGCTACACCTTC
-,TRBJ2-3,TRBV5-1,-,CASSFRQGAPDTQYF,TGCGCCAGCAGCTTCAGGCAGGGCGCCCCAGATACGCAGTATTTT
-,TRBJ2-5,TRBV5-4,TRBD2,CASSGGTSGSGETQYF,TGTGCCAGCAGCGGTGGGACTAGCGGGAGTGGTGAGACCCAGTACTTC
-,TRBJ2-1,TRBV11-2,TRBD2,CASSGQAGASNEQFF,TGTGCCAGCAGCGGACAAGCGGGAGCGAGCAATGAGCAGTTCTTC
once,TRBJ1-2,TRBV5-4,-,CASSLGGANYGYTF,TGTGCCAGCAGCCTGGGGGGCGCGAACTATGGCTACACCTTC
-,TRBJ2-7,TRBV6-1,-,CASSETSLREQYF,TGTGCCAGCAGTGAGACTAGTTTGCGCGAGCAGTACTTC
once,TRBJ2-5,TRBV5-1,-,CASSLALGLQETQYF,TGCGCCAGCAGCTTGGCCTTGGGGTTACAAGAGACCCAGTACTTC
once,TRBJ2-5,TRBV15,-,CATSYWGAQETQYF,TGTGCCACCAGCTATTGGGGCGCCCAAGAGACCCAGTACTTC
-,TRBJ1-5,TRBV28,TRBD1,CASNPPGQGFNQPQHF,TGTGCCAGCAATCCTCCGGGACAGGGCTTCAATCAGCCCCAGCATTTT
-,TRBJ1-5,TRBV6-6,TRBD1,CASSPTGMGNQPQHF,TGTGCCAGCTCGCCGACAGGGATGGGCAATCAGCCCCAGCATTTT
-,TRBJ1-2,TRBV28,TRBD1,CASSSGQGNYGYTF,TGTGCCAGCAGTTCCGGACAGGGAAACTATGGCTACACCTTC
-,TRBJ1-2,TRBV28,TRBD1,CASNFADRLNYGYTF,TGTGCCAGCAATTTCGCGGACAGGCTAAACTATGGCTACACCTTC
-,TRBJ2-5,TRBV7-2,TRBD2,CASSLAGGDQETQYF,TGTGCCAGCAGTCTAGCGGGGGGCGACCAAGAGACCCAGTACTTC
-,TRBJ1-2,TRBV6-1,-,CASSEGGNNYGYTF,TGTGCCAGCAGTGAAGGGGGGAATAACTATGGCTACACCTTC
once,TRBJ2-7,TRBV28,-,CASSTTDAYEQYF,TGTGCCAGCAGTACCACGGACGCTTACGAGCAGTACTTC
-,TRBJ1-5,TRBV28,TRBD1,CASSTGQGFQPQHF,TGTGCCAGCAGTACGGGACAGGGTTTTCAGCCCCAGCATTTT
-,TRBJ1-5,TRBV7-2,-,CASSRSRDGEPQHF,TGTGCCAGCAGCCGATCGAGGGACGGGGAGCCCCAGCATTTT
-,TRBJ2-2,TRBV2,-,CASTGQGLNTGELFF,TGTGCCAGCACGGGCCAGGGATTGAACACCGGGGAGCTGTTTTTT
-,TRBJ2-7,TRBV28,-,CASSPPLYEQYF,TGTGCCAGCAGTCCACCCCTTTACGAGCAGTACTTC
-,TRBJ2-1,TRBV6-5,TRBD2,CASSSPGLAYNEQFF,TGTGCCAGCAGTTCTCCAGGACTAGCGTACAATGAGCAGTTCTTC
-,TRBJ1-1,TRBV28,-,CASIKTGKIPRAFF,TGTGCCAGCATTAAAACGGGGAAAATACCGAGGGCTTTCTTT
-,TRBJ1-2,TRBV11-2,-,CASSFKVPGRVYGYTF,TGTGCCAGCAGCTTTAAGGTACCAGGGCGAGTCTATGGCTACACCTTC
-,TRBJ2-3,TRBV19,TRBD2,CASSPSGRQDTQYF,TGTGCCAGTTCCCCTAGCGGGAGACAAGATACGCAGTATTTT
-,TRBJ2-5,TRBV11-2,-,CASTPSFRPEGTQYF,TGTGCCAGCACCCCCTCATTTAGGCCGGAGGGGACCCAGTACTTC